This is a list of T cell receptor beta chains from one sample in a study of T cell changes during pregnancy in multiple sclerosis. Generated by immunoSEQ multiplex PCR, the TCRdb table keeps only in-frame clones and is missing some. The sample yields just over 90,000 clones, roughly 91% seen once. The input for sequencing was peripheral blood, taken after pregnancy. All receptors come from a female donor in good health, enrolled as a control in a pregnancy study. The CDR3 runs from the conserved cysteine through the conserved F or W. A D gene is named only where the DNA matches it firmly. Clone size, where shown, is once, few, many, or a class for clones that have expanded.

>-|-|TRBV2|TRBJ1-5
CASSEPADRNNQPQHF
TGTGCCAGCAGTGAACCAGCGGACAGAAACAATCAGCCCCAGCATTTT
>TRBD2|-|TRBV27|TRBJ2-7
CASKPSGRSHSYEQYF
TGTGCCAGCAAGCCTAGCGGGCGAAGCCACTCCTACGAGCAGTACTTC
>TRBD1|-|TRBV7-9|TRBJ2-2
CASSLQQGASGGELFF
TGTGCCAGCAGCTTACAGCAGGGGGCTAGTGGCGGGGAGCTGTTTTTT
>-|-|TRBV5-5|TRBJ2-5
CASSLAAGTGRETQYF
TGTGCCAGCAGCTTGGCGGCGGGGACGGGGAGGGAGACCCAGTACTTC
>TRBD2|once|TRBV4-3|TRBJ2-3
CASSQEGGEPHTQYF
TGCGCCAGCAGCCAAGAGGGGGGGGAGCCACATACGCAGTATTTT
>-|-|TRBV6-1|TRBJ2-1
CASTQQYSYNEQFF
TGTGCCAGCACCCAACAGTACTCCTACAATGAGCAGTTCTTC
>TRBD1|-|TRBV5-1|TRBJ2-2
CASSLFPGQKYTGELFF
TGCGCCAGCAGCTTGTTCCCGGGACAGAAATACACCGGGGAGCTGTTTTTT
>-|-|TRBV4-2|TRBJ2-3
CASSQDWRAPTDTQYF
TGTGCCAGCAGCCAAGATTGGCGGGCACCCACAGATACGCAGTATTTT
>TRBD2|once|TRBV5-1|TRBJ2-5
CASSSSGTSGSTQYF
TGCGCCAGCAGCTCATCCGGGACTAGCGGGAGCACCCAGTACTTC
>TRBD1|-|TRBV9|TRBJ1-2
CASSPGQGVYGYTF
TGTGCCAGCAGCCCCGGACAGGGAGTGTATGGCTACACCTTC
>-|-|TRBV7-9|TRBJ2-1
CASSFPKTGSPDNEQFF
TGTGCCAGCAGCTTCCCTAAAACCGGGTCCCCCGACAATGAGCAGTTCTTC
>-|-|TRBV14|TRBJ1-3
CASSRAVSGNTIYF
TGTGCCAGCAGCCGGGCCGTCTCTGGAAACACCATATATTTT
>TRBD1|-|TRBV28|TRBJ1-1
CASRSRGRAEAFF
TGTGCCAGCAGATCCAGGGGGAGAGCTGAAGCTTTCTTT
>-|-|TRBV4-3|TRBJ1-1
CASSQVATGPEAFF
TGCGCCAGCAGCCAAGTGGCCACAGGGCCCGAAGCTTTCTTT
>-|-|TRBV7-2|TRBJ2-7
CASSPRGGIYEQYF
TGTGCCAGCAGCCCCCGAGGAGGGATCTACGAGCAGTACTTC
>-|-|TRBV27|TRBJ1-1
CASSASGEAFF
TGTGCCAGCAGTGCATCAGGGGAAGCTTTCTTT
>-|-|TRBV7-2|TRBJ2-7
CASSSGGGSLSYEQYF
TGTGCCAGCAGCTCAGGGGGAGGATCACTCTCCTACGAGCAGTACTTC
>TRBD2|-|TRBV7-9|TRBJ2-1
CASSLTSVNEQFF
TGTGCCAGCAGCTTAACTAGCGTCAATGAGCAGTTCTTC
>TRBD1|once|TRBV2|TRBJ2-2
CASSDRDRGDGELFF
TGTGCCAGCAGTGACCGGGACAGGGGGGACGGGGAGCTGTTTTTT
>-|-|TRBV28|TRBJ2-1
CASASSYNEQFF
TGTGCCAGCGCGAGCTCCTACAATGAGCAGTTCTTC
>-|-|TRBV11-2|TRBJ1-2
CASSLSVQDGYGYTF
TGTGCCAGCAGCTTATCGGTACAGGACGGCTATGGCTACACCTTC
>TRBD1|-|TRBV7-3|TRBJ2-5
CASSARGDSQETQYF
TGTGCCAGCAGCGCACGTGGGGACAGCCAAGAGACCCAGTACTTC
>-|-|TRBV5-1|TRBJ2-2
CASNAGQQSNTGELFF
TGCGCCAGCAATGCGGGACAGCAATCGAACACCGGGGAGCTGTTTTTT
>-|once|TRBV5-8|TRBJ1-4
CASSLGGTFSVREKLFF
TGTGCCAGCAGCTTGGGGGGGACATTTTCGGTTCGTGAAAAACTGTTTTTT
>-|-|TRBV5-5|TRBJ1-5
CASSLEGVANQPQHF
TGTGCCAGCAGCTTGGAGGGGGTCGCTAATCAGCCCCAGCATTTT
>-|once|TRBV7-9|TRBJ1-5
CASSFNSNQPQHF
TGTGCCAGCAGCTTCAATAGCAATCAGCCCCAGCATTTT
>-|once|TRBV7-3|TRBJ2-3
CASSFGGALSDTQYF
TGTGCCAGCAGCTTCGGCGGGGCCCTATCAGATACGCAGTATTTT
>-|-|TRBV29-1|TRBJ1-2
CSVEGLSSNYGYTF
TGCAGCGTTGAAGGTTTATCCTCTAACTATGGCTACACCTTC
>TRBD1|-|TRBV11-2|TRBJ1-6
CASSPRLQGRYSPLHF
TGTGCCAGCAGCCCGCGCCTACAGGGGCGTTATTCACCCCTCCACTTT
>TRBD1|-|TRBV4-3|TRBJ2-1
CASSPLAGGTYNEQFF
TGCGCCAGCAGCCCCCTTGCAGGGGGCACCTACAATGAGCAGTTCTTC
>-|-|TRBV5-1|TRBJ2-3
CASSLGGRIDTQYF
TGCGCCAGCAGCTTGGGGGGGCGGATAGATACGCAGTATTTT
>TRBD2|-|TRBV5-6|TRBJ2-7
CASSFPMAGGRDEQYF
TGTGCCAGCAGCTTCCCCATGGCGGGGGGGCGGGACGAGCAGTACTTC
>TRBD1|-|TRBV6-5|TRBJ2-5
CASSRTGSQETQYF
TGTGCCAGCAGCCGGACAGGGTCCCAAGAGACCCAGTACTTC
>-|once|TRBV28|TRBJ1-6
CASSLRGANSPLHF
TGTGCCAGCAGCCTCCGGGGGGCTAATTCACCCCTCCACTTT
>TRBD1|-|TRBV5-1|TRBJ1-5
CASSLRTGADQPQHF
TGCGCCAGCAGCTTGCGGACAGGGGCCGATCAGCCCCAGCATTTT
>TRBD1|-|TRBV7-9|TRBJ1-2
CASSLSRTGGYTF
TGTGCCAGCAGCTTATCGCGGACAGGTGGCTACACCTTC
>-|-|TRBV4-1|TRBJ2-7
CASSQAPRGGIEQYF
TGCGCCAGCAGCCAAGCCCCACGTGGGGGCATCGAGCAGTACTTC
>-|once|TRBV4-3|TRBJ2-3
CASSQAAPGLDTQYF
TGCGCCAGCAGCCAAGCCGCGCCGGGGTTAGATACGCAGTATTTT
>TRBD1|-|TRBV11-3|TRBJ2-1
CASSNRGHNEQFF
TGTGCCAGCAGCAACAGGGGGCACAATGAGCAGTTCTTC
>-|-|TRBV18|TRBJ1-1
CASSPPLRNTEAFF
TGTGCCAGCTCACCGCCGCTTAGGAACACTGAAGCTTTCTTT
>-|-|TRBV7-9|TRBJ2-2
CASSFLAWTGELFF
TGTGCCAGCAGCTTTTTGGCTTGGACCGGGGAGCTGTTTTTT
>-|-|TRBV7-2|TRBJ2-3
CASSLAFTGKSTDTQYF
TGTGCCAGCAGCTTAGCTTTTACAGGGAAAAGCACAGATACGCAGTATTTT
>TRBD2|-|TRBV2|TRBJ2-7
CASSLGGLAGDPYEQYF
TGTGCCAGCAGCCTCGGAGGACTAGCGGGGGATCCTTACGAGCAGTACTTC
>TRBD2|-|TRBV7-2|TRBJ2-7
CASSRSGDYEQYF
TGTGCCAGCAGCCGTAGCGGGGACTACGAGCAGTACTTC
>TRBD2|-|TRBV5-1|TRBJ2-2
CASSLAPAGGGRSTGELFF
TGCGCCAGCAGCTTGGCCCCGGCGGGGGGCGGAAGAAGCACCGGGGAGCTGTTTTTT
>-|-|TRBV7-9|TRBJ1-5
CASSQGTARNQPQHF
TGTGCCAGCAGCCAGGGTACAGCCCGCAATCAGCCCCAGCATTTT
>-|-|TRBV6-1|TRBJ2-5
CASRPPGTLETQYF
TGTGCCAGCAGACCCCCCGGGACTCTGGAGACCCAGTACTTC
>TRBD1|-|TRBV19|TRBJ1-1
CASSIDREQGVNTEAFF
TGTGCCAGTAGTATAGATCGGGAACAGGGGGTGAACACTGAAGCTTTCTTT
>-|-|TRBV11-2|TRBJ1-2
CASSGGAVNYGYTF
TGTGCCAGCAGCGGGGGGGCAGTTAACTATGGCTACACCTTC
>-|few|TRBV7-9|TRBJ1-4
CASSSVNEKLFF
TGTGCCAGCAGCAGCGTTAATGAAAAACTGTTTTTT
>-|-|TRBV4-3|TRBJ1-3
CASSQVHSSSGNTIYF
TGCGCCAGCAGCCAAGTCCATTCGAGCTCTGGAAACACCATATATTTT
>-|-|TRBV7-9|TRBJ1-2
CASSHLDSYGYTF
TGTGCCAGCAGCCACCTGGACAGCTATGGCTACACCTTC
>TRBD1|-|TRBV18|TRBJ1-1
CASSPQGQANTEAFF
TGTGCCAGCTCACCCCAGGGACAGGCGAACACTGAAGCTTTCTTT